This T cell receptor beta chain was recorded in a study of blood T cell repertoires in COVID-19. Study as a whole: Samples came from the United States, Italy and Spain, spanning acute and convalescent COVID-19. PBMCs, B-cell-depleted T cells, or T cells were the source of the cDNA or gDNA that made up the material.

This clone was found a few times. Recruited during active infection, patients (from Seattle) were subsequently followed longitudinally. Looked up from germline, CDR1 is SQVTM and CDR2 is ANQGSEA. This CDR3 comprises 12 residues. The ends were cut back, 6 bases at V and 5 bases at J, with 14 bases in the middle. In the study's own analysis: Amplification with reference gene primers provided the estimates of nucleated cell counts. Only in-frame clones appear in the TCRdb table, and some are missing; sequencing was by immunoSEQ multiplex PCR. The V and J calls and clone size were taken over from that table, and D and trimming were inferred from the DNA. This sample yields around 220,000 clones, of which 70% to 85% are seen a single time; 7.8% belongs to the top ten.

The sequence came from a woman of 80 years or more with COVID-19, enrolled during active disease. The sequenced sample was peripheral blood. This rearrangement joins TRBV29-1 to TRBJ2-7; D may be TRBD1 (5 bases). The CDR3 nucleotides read TGCAGCGTCTCGAAGGGGATGGACGAGCAGTACTTC. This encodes CSVSKGMDEQYF.